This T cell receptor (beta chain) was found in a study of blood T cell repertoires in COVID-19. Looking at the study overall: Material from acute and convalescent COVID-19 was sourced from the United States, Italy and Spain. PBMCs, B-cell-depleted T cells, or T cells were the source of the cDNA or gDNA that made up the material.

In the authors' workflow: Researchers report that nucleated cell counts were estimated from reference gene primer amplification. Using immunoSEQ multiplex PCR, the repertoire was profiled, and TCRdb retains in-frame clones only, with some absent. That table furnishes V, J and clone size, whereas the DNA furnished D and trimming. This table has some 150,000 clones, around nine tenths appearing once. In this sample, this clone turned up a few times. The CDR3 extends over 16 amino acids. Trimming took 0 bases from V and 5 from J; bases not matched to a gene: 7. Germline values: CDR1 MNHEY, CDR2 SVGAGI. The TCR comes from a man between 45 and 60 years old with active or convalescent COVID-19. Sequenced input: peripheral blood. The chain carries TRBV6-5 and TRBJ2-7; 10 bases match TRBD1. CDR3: CASSYSTGTGVDEQYF. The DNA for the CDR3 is TGTGCCAGCAGTTACTCCACCGGGACAGGGGTAGACGAGCAGTACTTC.